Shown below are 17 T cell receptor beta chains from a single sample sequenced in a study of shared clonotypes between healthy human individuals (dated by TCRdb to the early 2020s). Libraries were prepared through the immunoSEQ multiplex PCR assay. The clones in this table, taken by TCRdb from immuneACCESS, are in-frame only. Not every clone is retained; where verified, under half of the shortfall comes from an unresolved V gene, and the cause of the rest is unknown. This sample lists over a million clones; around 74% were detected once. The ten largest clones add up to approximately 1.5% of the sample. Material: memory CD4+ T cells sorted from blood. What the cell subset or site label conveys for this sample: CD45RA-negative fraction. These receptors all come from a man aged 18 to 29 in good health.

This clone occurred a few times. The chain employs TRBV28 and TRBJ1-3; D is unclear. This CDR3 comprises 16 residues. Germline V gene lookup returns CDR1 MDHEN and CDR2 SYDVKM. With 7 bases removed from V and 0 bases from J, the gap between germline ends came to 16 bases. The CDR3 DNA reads TGTGCCAGCACCCCCCCTGGGCAGATCTCTGGAAACACCATATATTTT. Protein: CASTPPGQISGNTIYF.

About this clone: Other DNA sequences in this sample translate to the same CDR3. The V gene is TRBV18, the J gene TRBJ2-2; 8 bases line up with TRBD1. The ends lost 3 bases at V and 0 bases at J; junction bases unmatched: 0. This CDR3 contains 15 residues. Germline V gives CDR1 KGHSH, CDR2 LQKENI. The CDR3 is CASSPGQANTGELFF. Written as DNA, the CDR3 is TGTGCCAGCTCACCGGGACAGGCGAACACCGGGGAGCTGTTTTTT.

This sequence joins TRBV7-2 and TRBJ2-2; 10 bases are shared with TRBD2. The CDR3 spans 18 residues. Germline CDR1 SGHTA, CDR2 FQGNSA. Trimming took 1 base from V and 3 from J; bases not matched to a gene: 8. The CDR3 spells CASSLVRLAGVDTGELFF. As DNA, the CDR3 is TGTGCCAGCAGCTTAGTGCGCCTAGCGGGAGTCGACACCGGGGAGCTGTTTTTT.

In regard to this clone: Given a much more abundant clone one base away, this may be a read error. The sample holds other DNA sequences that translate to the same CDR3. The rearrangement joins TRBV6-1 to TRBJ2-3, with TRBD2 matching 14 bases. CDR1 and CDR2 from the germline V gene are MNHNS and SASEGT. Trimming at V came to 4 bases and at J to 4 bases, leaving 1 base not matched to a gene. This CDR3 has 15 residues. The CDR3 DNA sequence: TGTGCCAGCAGTGGACTAGCGGGGGGGCCAGATACGCAGTATTTT. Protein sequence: CASSGLAGGPDTQYF.

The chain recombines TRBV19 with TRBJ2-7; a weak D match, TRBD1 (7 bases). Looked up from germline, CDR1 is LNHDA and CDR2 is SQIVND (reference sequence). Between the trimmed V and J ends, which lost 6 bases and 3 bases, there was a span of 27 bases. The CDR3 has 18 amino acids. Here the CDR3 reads CASSRQGVGGLLGYEQYF. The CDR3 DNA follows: TGTGCCAGTAGCCGACAGGGTGTGGGAGGTCTGCTAGGCTACGAGCAGTACTTC.

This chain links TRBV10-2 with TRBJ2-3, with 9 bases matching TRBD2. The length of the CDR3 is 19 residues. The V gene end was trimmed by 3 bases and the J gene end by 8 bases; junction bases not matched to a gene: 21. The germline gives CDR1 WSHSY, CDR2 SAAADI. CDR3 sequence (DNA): TGCGCCAGCAGTGACGGGACTAGCCTTCAAGTGCCCCGTGGTATTACGCAGTATTTT. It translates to CASSDGTSLQVPRGITQYF.

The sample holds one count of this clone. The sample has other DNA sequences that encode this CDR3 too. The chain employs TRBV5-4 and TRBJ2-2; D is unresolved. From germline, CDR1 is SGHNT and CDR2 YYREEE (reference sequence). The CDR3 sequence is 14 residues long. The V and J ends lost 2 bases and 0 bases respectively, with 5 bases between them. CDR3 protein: CASSFGPNTGELFF. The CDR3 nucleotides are TGTGCCAGCAGCTTCGGACCGAACACCGGGGAGCTGTTTTTT.

CDR3: CASSVGPGQRDNEKLFF. CDR3 sequence (DNA): TGTGCCAGCAGCGTAGGCCCGGGACAGAGGGATAATGAAAAACTGTTTTTT. The rearrangement uses TRBV9 and TRBJ1-4; TRBD1 aligns across 7 bases. Germline assignment: CDR1 SGDLS and CDR2 YYNGEE. This CDR3 has 17 amino acids. The V gene end was trimmed by 0 bases and the J gene end by 4 bases; junction bases not matched to a gene: 9.

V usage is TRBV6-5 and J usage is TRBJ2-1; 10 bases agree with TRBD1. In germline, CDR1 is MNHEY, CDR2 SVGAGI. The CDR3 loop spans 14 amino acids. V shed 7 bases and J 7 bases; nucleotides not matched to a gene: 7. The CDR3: CASTTGQGRNEQFF. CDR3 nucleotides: TGTGCCAGCACCACGGGACAGGGGAGAAATGAGCAGTTCTTC.

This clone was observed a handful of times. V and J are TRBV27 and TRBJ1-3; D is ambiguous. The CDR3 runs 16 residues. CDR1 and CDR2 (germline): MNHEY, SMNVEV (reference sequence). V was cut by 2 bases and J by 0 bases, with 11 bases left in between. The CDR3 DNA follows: TGTGCCAGCAGTTTAAAAAGACCCGCCTCTGGAAACACCATATATTTT. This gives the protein CASSLKRPASGNTIYF.

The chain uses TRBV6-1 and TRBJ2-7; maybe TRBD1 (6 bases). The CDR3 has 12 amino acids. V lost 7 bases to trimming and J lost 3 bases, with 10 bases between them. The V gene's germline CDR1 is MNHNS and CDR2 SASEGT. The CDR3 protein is CASNRQDYEQYF. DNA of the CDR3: TGTGCCAGCAATCGACAGGACTACGAGCAGTACTTC.

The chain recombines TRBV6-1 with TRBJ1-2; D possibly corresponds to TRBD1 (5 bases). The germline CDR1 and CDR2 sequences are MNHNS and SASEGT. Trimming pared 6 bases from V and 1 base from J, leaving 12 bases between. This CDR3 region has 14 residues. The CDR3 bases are TGTGCCAGCAGGCCGGACATCTTTAACTATGGCTACACCTTC. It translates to CASRPDIFNYGYTF.

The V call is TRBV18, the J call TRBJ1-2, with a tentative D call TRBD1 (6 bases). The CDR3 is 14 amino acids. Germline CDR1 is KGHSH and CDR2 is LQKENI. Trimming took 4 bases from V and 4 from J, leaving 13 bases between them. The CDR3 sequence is CASSQQGPVYGYTF. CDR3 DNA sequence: TGTGCCAGCTCACAACAGGGACCCGTCTATGGCTACACCTTC.

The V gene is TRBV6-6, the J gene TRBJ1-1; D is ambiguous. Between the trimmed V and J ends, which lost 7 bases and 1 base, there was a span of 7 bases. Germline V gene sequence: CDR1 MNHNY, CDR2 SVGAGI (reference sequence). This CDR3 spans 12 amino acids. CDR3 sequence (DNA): TGTGCCAGCAAGGGCAGGAACACTGAAGCTTTCTTT. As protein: CASKGRNTEAFF.

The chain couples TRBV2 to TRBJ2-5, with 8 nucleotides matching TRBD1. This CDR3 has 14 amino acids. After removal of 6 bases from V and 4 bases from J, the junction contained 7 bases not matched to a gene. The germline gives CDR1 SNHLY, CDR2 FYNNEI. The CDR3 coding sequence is TGTGCCAGCAGACTTCAGGGGGCCGGAGAGACCCAGTACTTC. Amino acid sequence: CASRLQGAGETQYF.

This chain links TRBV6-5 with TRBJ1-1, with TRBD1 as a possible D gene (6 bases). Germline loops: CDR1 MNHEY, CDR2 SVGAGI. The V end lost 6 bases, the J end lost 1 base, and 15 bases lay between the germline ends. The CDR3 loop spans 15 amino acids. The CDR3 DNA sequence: TGTGCCAGCAGCAGAGGGGGAATCGGGAACACTGAAGCTTTCTTT. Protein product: CASSRGGIGNTEAFF.

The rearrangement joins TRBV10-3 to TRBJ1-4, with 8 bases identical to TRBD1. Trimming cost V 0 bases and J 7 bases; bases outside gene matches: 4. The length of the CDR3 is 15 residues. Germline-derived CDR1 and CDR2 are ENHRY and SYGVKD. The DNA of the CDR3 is TGTGCCATCAGTGAGTCGGACAGGGTAACTGAAAAACTGTTTTTT. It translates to CAISESDRVTEKLFF.